Listed here is a single TCR beta chain. Its antigen is unknown. This sample is part of a study of identical twins. General observations from the study: In beta out-of-frame sequences, the excess sharing between twins was weaker. Conclusions came from cross-sectional statistical analysis, not from following the same donors.

Carrying unique molecular identifiers, the cDNA also gained a universal primer site through template switching. TCRdb redid the calling of the 5' RACE reads with MiXCR, one entry per CDR3 protein. The top ten hold under 0.35% of the sample, which has some 1,600,000 distinct CDR3 sequences, less than 35% seen once. This TCR came from a newborn girl in good health. Material for sequencing was cord blood.

In nucleotides, the CDR3 is TGTGCCAGCAGTGCGGGCGGGGGGGCAGCTACAGATGCGGAGTATTTT. Protein: CASSAGGGAATDAEYF. The chain couples TRBV12-3 or TRBV12-4 to TRBJ2-3; 9 nucleotides align to TRBD2. The CDR3 extends over 16 amino acids. Trimming took 5 bases from V and 13 from J; bases not matched to a gene: 19.